This T cell receptor (beta chain) originates from a study of shared clonotypes between healthy human individuals. Study-level background: Plates per donor: three CD4 naive, three CD4 memory, two CD8 naive, one CD8 memory.

Once extracted for a subset, genomic DNA was divided evenly among several immunoSEQ plates. Some clones are missing from TCRdb's copy, which holds only in-frame ones; the method was immunoSEQ multiplex PCR. The profile shows 800,000 to 950,000 clones, approximately 96% of them singletons. Naive CD8 cells were CD45RO-negative, positively selected for CCR7, excluding terminally differentiated effector memory CD45RA+ cells. Trimming shortened V by 0 bases and J by 4 bases, and 16 bases separated the two germline ends. The germline gives CDR1 MGHRA, CDR2 YSYEKL. CDR3 length: 17 residues. This TCR came from a man aged 25 to 40 in good health. The chain uses TRBV4-1 and TRBJ2-1, with a weak D call TRBD2 (5 bases). Sample: naive CD8+ T cells sorted from blood. This chain's CDR3 is CASSQDRRARPYNEQFF. CDR3 nucleotides: TGCGCCAGCAGCCAAGATAGGCGGGCCAGGCCTTACAATGAGCAGTTCTTC.